The rows below give T cell receptor beta chains drawn from one sample of a study of CD8+CD57+ T cells in acquired aplastic anemia. TCRdb processed the reads anew with MiXCR; each CDR3 protein has one entry. Altogether roughly 120,000 distinct CDR3 sequences are present, 45% to 60% being singletons, with the ten largest covering 25% to 35%. Sequenced sample: sorted CD4+, CD8+, or CD8+CD57+ T cells (not recorded which) from PBMCs. Every receptor here comes from a human donor with aplastic anemia. Both conserved end residues are part of each CDR3. Fields, in order: CDR3 length, D gene, clone size, V gene, J gene, CDR3 protein, CDR3 DNA. D genes are given only for firm matches. Clone size is shown for a subset of rows, as once, few, many or a class of expanded clone.

CDR3 length: 14
D gene: -
clone size: once
V gene: TRBV10-3
J gene: TRBJ1-5
CDR3 protein: CAISDLGTAGPQHF
CDR3 DNA: TGTGCCATCAGTGATCTGGGGACTGCAGGGCCCCAGCATTTT

CDR3 length: 14
D gene: TRBD2
clone size: few
V gene: TRBV15
J gene: TRBJ2-5
CDR3 protein: CATSRGTTKETQYF
CDR3 DNA: TGTGCCACCAGCAGGGGGACTACCAAAGAGACCCAGTACTTC

CDR3 length: 10
D gene: -
clone size: -
V gene: TRBV10-3
J gene: TRBJ1-2
CDR3 protein: CATAQGGYTF
CDR3 DNA: TGTGCCACTGCACAGGGTGGCTACACCTTC

CDR3 length: 16
D gene: TRBD1
clone size: few
V gene: TRBV11-1
J gene: TRBJ1-2
CDR3 protein: CASSLAGRGRESGYTF
CDR3 DNA: TGTGCCAGCAGCTTAGCGGGAAGGGGGCGAGAGTCTGGCTACACCTTC

CDR3 length: 16
D gene: TRBD2
clone size: many
V gene: TRBV7-8
J gene: TRBJ2-3
CDR3 protein: CASSLLRAGGPDTQYF
CDR3 DNA: TGTGCCAGCAGCTTGCTTCGAGCGGGAGGGCCGGATACGCAGTATTTT

CDR3 length: 14
D gene: TRBD1
clone size: -
V gene: TRBV6-5
J gene: TRBJ1-5
CDR3 protein: CASSYGTGRQPQHF
CDR3 DNA: TGTGCCAGCAGTTACGGGACAGGGCGGCAGCCCCAGCATTTT

CDR3 length: 17
D gene: TRBD1
clone size: -
V gene: TRBV6-2/TRBV6-3
J gene: TRBJ2-3
CDR3 protein: CASSYSSGQDHTDTQYF
CDR3 DNA: TGTGCCAGCAGTTACTCTTCGGGACAGGACCACACAGATACGCAGTATTTT

CDR3 length: 13
D gene: TRBD2
clone size: -
V gene: TRBV2
J gene: TRBJ2-1
CDR3 protein: CASMAGGPNEQFF
CDR3 DNA: TGTGCCAGCATGGCGGGAGGGCCTAATGAGCAGTTCTTC

CDR3 length: 15
D gene: TRBD1
clone size: -
V gene: TRBV7-6
J gene: TRBJ1-4
CDR3 protein: CASSHRTGLNEKLFF
CDR3 DNA: TGTGCCAGCAGCCATCGGACAGGGTTAAATGAAAAACTGTTTTTT

CDR3 length: 15
D gene: -
clone size: -
V gene: TRBV19
J gene: TRBJ2-7
CDR3 protein: CASAEGAPLPHEQYF
CDR3 DNA: TGTGCCAGTGCGGAGGGGGCCCCCTTGCCCCACGAGCAGTACTTC

CDR3 length: 16
D gene: -
clone size: many
V gene: TRBV5-6
J gene: TRBJ2-5
CDR3 protein: CASSLLPTGLQETQYF
CDR3 DNA: TGTGCCAGCAGCTTGTTGCCGACAGGCCTCCAAGAGACCCAGTACTTC

CDR3 length: 12
D gene: -
clone size: few
V gene: TRBV7-8
J gene: TRBJ1-2
CDR3 protein: CASSPNSDGYTF
CDR3 DNA: TGTGCCAGCAGCCCTAACTCCGACGGCTACACCTTC

CDR3 length: 15
D gene: -
clone size: many
V gene: TRBV4-3
J gene: TRBJ2-5
CDR3 protein: CASSQDRREFQTQYF
CDR3 DNA: TGCGCCAGCAGCCAAGATAGAAGAGAATTTCAGACCCAGTACTTC

CDR3 length: 16
D gene: TRBD1
clone size: -
V gene: TRBV10-3
J gene: TRBJ1-1
CDR3 protein: CAIRPGTALPDTEAFF
CDR3 DNA: TGTGCCATCAGACCAGGGACAGCCCTCCCCGACACTGAAGCTTTCTTT

CDR3 length: 14
D gene: -
clone size: -
V gene: TRBV10-3
J gene: TRBJ2-7
CDR3 protein: CAISARDGTYEQYF
CDR3 DNA: TGTGCCATCAGTGCCCGGGACGGAACCTACGAGCAGTACTTC

CDR3 length: 12
D gene: -
clone size: many
V gene: TRBV28
J gene: TRBJ2-7
CDR3 protein: CASSGTPYEQYF
CDR3 DNA: TGTGCCAGTTCGGGAACCCCCTACGAGCAGTACTTC

CDR3 length: 15
D gene: TRBD1
clone size: -
V gene: TRBV7-8
J gene: TRBJ2-5
CDR3 protein: CASSPGQGHQETQYF
CDR3 DNA: TGTGCCAGCAGCCCGGGACAGGGGCACCAAGAGACCCAGTACTTC

CDR3 length: 13
D gene: -
clone size: -
V gene: TRBV7-3
J gene: TRBJ2-1
CDR3 protein: CASSLGVVGEQFF
CDR3 DNA: TGTGCCAGCAGCTTAGGCGTTGTCGGAGAGCAGTTCTTC

CDR3 length: 12
D gene: -
clone size: -
V gene: TRBV2
J gene: TRBJ1-2
CDR3 protein: CASSAGLYGYAF
CDR3 DNA: TGTGCCAGCAGTGCAGGGCTCTATGGCTACGCCTTC

CDR3 length: 13
D gene: -
clone size: -
V gene: TRBV10-2
J gene: TRBJ2-5
CDR3 protein: CASRTGALETQYF
CDR3 DNA: TGCGCCAGCAGGACGGGGGCCCTGGAGACCCAGTACTTC

CDR3 length: 15
D gene: -
clone size: -
V gene: TRBV11-2
J gene: TRBJ2-7
CDR3 protein: CASSTLPDRPYEQYF
CDR3 DNA: TGTGCCAGCAGCACCCTACCCGACCGACCCTACGAGCAGTACTTC